These 11 T cell receptor beta chains came from one sample sequenced in a study of shared clonotypes between healthy human individuals. Generated by immunoSEQ multiplex PCR, the TCRdb table keeps only in-frame clones and is missing some. Of 2 million to 2.5 million clones detected, roughly 94% appear once; the ten largest clones hold more than 0.1%. Sequencing input: naive CD4+ T cells sorted from blood. Subset meaning: CD45RA+ positively selected. These TCRs come from a man between 18 and 29 years old in good health.

The chain has TRBV30 and TRBJ2-7; D not resolved. The CDR3 runs to 13 residues. Trimming cost V 2 bases and J 2 bases, with 10 bases left between them. The germline V gene encodes CDR1 GTSNPN and CDR2 SVGIG (reference sequence). The chain's CDR3 is CAWSLGPAYEQYF. The CDR3 region has the DNA TGTGCCTGGAGTCTAGGACCCGCCTACGAGCAGTACTTC.

The chain uses TRBV5-1 and TRBJ1-4, with D tentatively TRBD1 (6 bases). The CDR3 is 15 residues long. V was shortened by 4 bases and J by 8 bases, with 18 bases between the two germline ends. The germline V gene has CDR1 SGHRS and CDR2 YFSETQ. CDR3 sequence: CASSETTGLGEKLFF. The CDR3 DNA follows: TGCGCCAGCAGCGAAACAACAGGGTTAGGGGAAAAACTGTTTTTT. Based on the CDR3 plus reference TRBV5-1 and TRBJ1-4, the full variable domain is KAGVTQTPRYLIKTRGQQVTLSCSPISGHRSVSWYQQTPGQGLQFLFEYFSETQRNKGNFPGRFSGRQFSNSRSEMNVSTLELGDSALYLCASSETTGLGEKLFFGSGTQLSVL.

V is TRBV7-6 and J is TRBJ2-7; D is unclear. The CDR3 length is 17 residues. Germline V gives CDR1 SGHVS, CDR2 FNYEAQ. Trimming cost V 1 base and J 2 bases, with 18 bases left between them. The CDR3 region has the DNA TGTGCCAGCAGCTTAGGGTACGGACCGGCCAGAACCTACGAGCAGTACTTC. Its translation: CASSLGYGPARTYEQYF.

The chain links TRBV2 to TRBJ1-2, with D possibly TRBD1 on 5 matching bases. CDR1 is SNHLY and CDR2 is FYNNEI in the germline V gene. V was shortened by 8 bases and J by 6 bases, with 13 bases between the two germline ends. The CDR3 totals 12 residues. CDR3 amino acids: CASRIAGDGYTF. The CDR3 nucleotides read TGTGCCAGCCGGATAGCGGGGGATGGCTACACCTTC.

The chain joins TRBV6-5 to TRBJ2-5; D may be TRBD2 (6 bases). In germline, CDR1 is MNHEY, CDR2 SVGAGI. V dropped 6 bases and J dropped 5 bases, with 10 bases sitting between them. The CDR3 loop spans 12 amino acids. Here the CDR3 reads CASRAGRETQYF. The CDR3 DNA reads TGTGCCAGCAGGGCAGGGAGGGAGACCCAGTACTTC.

The CDR3 sequence: CAWSDKGEQYF. CDR3 DNA: TGTGCCTGGAGTGATAAGGGCGAGCAGTACTTC. V and J are TRBV30 and TRBJ2-7; no clear D gene. Germline V lookup: CDR1 GTSNPN, CDR2 SVGIG (reference sequence). CDR3 size: 11 residues. Deletions cut 1 base from V and 6 bases from J, with 7 bases between.

This chain links TRBV4-1 with TRBJ2-5; 8 bases match TRBD2. The V and J ends lost 4 bases and 2 bases, in that order; junction bases with no gene match: 9. The CDR3 is 16 amino acids. The V gene's germline CDR1 is MGHRA and CDR2 YSYEKL. The DNA for the CDR3 is TGCGCCAGCAGCCTTTTCGGCGGGGGGTTTCAAGAGACCCAGTACTTC. Residues: CASSLFGGGFQETQYF.

V usage is TRBV19 and J usage is TRBJ2-5, with TRBD1 identical over 7 bases. The J call may be mistaken, given a closer DNA end match to TRBJ2-7. This CDR3 has 15 residues. The germline V gene has CDR1 LNHDA and CDR2 SQIVND (reference sequence). The CDR3 nucleotides read TGTGCCAGTAGCTTGGACAGGCGCAACTCCTACGAGCAGTACTTC. The encoded protein is CASSLDRRNSYEQYF.

The chain uses TRBV9 and TRBJ2-1; 11 bases fit TRBD2. Trimming at V came to 0 bases and at J to 7 bases, leaving 3 bases not matched to a gene. Germline V CDR1 and CDR2: SGDLS, YYNGEE. The CDR3 is 15 residues long. CDR3 DNA sequence: TGTGCCAGCAGCGTAGCGGCTAGCGGGGGGAATGAGCAGTTCTTC. Its translation: CASSVAASGGNEQFF.

The rearrangement uses TRBV20-1 and TRBJ1-2; D gene unclear. Trimming took 7 bases from V and 4 from J, leaving 10 bases between them. Per the germline V gene, CDR1 is DFQATT and CDR2 is SNEGSKA (reference sequence). The CDR3 totals 11 residues. Here the CDR3 reads CSVQILYGYTF. CDR3 sequence (DNA): TGCAGTGTCCAAATCCTCTATGGCTACACCTTC.

V gene TRBV5-1 combines with J gene TRBJ1-2, with 7 bases matching TRBD1. V trimming: 4 bases; J trimming: 4 bases; junction bases outside the gene matches: 7. Germline CDR1 is SGHRS and CDR2 is YFSETQ. CDR3 size: 14 residues. The CDR3 reads CASSEGQTVYGYTF. DNA of the CDR3: TGCGCCAGCAGCGAGGGACAGACCGTCTATGGCTACACCTTC.